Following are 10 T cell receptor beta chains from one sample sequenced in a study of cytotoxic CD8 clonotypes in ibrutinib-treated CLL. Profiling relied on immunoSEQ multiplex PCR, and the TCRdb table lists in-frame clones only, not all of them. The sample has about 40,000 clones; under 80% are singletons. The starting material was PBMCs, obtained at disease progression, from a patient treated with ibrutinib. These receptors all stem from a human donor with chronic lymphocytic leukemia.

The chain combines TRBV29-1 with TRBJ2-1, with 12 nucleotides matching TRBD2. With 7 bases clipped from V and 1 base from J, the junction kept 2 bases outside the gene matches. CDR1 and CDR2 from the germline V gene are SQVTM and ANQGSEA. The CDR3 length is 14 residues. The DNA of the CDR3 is TGCAGCGCTGGACTAGCGGGATCCTACAATGAGCAGTTCTTC. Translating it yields CSAGLAGSYNEQFF.

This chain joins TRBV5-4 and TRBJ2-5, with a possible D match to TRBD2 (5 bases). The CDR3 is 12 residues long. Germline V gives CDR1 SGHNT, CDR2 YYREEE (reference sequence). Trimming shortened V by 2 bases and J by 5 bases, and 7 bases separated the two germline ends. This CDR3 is CASSFWRETQYF. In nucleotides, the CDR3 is TGTGCCAGCAGCTTTTGGAGGGAGACCCAGTACTTC.

CDR3 sequence reads: CASSVGRQNSGANVLTF. DNA of the CDR3: TGTGCCAGCAGCGTAGGTCGCCAGAACTCTGGGGCCAACGTCCTGACTTTC. The chain recombines TRBV9 with TRBJ2-6, with D hard to call. The germline V gene encodes CDR1 SGDLS and CDR2 YYNGEE. The CDR3 contains 17 residues. V gave up 0 bases and J gave up 0 bases, with 10 bases separating them.

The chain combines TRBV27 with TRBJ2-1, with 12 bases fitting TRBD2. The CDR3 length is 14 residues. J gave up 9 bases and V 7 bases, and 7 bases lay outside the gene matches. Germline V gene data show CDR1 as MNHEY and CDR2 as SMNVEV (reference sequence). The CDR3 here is CASTPSGGGGEQFF. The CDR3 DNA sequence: TGTGCCAGCACCCCTAGCGGGGGGGGCGGTGAGCAGTTCTTC.

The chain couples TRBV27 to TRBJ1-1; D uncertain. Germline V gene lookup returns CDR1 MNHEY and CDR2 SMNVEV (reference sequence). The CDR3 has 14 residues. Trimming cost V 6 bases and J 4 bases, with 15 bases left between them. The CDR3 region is CASSWGPVGTEAFF. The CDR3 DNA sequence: TGTGCCAGCAGCTGGGGTCCGGTCGGCACTGAAGCTTTCTTT.

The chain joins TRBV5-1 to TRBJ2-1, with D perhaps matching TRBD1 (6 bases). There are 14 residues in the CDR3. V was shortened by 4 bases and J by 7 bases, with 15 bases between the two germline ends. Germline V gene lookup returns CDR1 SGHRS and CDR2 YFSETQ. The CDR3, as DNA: TGCGCCAGCAGCCCAGCGGCAGGGGATAATGAGCAGTTCTTC. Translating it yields CASSPAAGDNEQFF.

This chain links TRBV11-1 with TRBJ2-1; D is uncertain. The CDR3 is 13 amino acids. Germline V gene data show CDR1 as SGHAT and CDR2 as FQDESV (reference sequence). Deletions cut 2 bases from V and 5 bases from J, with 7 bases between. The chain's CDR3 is CASSLTVNNEQFF. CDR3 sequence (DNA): TGTGCCAGCAGCTTAACCGTCAACAATGAGCAGTTCTTC.

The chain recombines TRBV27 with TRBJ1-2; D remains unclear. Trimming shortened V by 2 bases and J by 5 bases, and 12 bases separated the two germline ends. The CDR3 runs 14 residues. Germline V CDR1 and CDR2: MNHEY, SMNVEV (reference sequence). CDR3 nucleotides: TGTGCCAGCAGTTTAGGAGGGCAGACATATGGCTACACCTTC. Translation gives CASSLGGQTYGYTF.

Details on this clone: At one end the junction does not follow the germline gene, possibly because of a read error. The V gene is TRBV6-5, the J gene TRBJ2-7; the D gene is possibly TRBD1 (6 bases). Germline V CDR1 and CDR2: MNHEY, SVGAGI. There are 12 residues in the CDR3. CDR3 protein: CASGYRDYEQYF. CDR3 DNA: TGTGCCAGCGGTTACAGGGACTACGAGCAGTACTTC.

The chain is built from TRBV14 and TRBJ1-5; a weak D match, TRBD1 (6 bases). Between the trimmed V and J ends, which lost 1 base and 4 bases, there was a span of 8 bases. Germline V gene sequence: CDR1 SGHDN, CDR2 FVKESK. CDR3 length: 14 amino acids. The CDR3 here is CASSQVTGNQPQHF. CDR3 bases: TGTGCCAGCAGCCAAGTCACAGGGAATCAGCCCCAGCATTTT.